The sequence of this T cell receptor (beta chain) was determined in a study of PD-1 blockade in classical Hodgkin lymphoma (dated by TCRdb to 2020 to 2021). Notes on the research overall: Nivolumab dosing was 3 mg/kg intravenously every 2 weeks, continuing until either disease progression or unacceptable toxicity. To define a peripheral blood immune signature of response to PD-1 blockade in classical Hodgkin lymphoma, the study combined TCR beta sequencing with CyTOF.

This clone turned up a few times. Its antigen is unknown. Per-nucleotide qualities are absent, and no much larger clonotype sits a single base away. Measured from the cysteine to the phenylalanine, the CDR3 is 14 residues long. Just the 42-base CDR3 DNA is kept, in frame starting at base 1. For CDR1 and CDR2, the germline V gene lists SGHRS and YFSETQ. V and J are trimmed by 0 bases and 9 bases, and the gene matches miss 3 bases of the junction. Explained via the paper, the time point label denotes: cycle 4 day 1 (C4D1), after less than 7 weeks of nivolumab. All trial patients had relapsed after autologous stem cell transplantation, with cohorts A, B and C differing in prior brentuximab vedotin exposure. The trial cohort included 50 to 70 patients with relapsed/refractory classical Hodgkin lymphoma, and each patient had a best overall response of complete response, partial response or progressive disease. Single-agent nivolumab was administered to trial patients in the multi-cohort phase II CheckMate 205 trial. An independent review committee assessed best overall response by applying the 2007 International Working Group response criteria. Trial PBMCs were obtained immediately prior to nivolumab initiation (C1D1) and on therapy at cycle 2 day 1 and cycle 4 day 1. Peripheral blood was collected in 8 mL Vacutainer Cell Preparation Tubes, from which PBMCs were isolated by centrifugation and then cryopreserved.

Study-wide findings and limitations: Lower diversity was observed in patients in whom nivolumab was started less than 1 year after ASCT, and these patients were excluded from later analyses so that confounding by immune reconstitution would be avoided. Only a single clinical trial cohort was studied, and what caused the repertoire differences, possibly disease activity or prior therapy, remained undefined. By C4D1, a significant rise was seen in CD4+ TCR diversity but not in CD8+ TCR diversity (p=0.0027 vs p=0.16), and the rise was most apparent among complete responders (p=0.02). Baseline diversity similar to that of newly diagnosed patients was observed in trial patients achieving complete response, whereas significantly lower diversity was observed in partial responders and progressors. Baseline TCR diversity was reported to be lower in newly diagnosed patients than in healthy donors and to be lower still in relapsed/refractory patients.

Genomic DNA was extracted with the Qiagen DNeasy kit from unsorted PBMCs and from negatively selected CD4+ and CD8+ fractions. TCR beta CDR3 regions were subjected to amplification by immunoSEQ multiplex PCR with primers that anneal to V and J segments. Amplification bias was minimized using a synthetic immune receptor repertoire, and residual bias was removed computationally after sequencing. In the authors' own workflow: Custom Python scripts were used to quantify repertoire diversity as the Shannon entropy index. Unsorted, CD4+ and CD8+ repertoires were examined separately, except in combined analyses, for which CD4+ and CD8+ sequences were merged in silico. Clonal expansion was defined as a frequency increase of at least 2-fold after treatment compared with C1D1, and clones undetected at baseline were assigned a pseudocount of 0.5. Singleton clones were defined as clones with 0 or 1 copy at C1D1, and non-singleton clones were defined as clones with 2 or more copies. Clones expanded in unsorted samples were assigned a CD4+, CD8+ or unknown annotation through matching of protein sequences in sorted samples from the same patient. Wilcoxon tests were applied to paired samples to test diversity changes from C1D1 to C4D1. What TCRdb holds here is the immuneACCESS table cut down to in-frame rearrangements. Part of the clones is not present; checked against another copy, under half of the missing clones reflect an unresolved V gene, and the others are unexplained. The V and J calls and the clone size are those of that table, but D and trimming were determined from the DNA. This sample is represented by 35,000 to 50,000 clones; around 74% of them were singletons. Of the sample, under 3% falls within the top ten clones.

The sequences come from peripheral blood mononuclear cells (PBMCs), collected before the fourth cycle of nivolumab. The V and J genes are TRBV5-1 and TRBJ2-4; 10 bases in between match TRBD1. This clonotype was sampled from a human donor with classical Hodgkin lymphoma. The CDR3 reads CASSLGQGAIIQYF. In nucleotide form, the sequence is TGCGCCAGCAGCTTGGGACAGGGGGCGATCATTCAGTACTTC.